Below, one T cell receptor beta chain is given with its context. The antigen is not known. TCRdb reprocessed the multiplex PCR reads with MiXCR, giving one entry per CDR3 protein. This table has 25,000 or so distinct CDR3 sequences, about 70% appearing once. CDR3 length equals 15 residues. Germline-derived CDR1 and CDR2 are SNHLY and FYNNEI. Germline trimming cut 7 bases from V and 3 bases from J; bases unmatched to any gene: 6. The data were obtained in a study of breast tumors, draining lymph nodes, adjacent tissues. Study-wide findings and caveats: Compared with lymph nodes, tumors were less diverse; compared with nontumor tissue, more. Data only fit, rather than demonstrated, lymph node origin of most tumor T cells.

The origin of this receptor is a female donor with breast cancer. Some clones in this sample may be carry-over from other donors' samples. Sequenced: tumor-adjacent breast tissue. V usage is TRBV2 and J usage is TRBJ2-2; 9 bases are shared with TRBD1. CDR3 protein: CASTLGQGDTGELFF. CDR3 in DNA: TGTGCCAGCACCCTGGGACAGGGTGACACCGGGGAGCTGTTTTTT.